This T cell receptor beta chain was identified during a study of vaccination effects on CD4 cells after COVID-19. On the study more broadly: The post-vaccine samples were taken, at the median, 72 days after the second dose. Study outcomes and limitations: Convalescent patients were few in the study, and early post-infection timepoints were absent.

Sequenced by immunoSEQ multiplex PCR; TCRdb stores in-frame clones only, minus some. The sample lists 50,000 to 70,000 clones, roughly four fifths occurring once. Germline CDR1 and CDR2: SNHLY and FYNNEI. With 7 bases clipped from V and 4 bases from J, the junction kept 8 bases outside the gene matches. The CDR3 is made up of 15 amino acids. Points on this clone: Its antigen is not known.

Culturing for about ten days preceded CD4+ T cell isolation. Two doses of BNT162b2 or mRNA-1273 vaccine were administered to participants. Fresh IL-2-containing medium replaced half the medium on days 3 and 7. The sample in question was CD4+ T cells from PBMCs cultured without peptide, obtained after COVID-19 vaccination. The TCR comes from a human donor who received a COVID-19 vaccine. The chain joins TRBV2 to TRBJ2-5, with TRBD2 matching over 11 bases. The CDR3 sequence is CASNLAGGRGETQYF. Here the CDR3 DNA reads TGTGCCAGCAATCTAGCGGGGGGCCGGGGAGAGACCCAGTACTTC. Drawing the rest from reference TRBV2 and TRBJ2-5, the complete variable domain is EPEVTQTPSHQVTQMGQEVILRCVPISNHLYFYWYRQILGQKVEFLVSFYNNEISEKSEIFDDQFSVERPDGSNFTLKIRSTKLEDSAMYFCASNLAGGRGETQYFGPGTRLLVL.